Following are 20 T cell receptor beta chains from one sample sequenced in a study of CD8 T cells in Susac syndrome. Random hexamers were used to reverse transcribe an amount of about 0.45 to 1 ug RNA. TCRdb re-derived calls from the immunoSEQ multiplex PCR reads in MiXCR, one entry per CDR3 protein. The table has some 120,000 distinct CDR3 sequences, under 95% seen once. The material sequenced was CD8+ T cells from PBMCs. The receptors shown here come from a human donor with multiple sclerosis.

V gene TRBV14 combines with J gene TRBJ2-1; a possible D gene is TRBD2 (6 bases). Germline V gene sequence: CDR1 SGHDN, CDR2 FVKESK. The CDR3 runs 15 residues. V shed 7 bases and J shed 3 bases, with 16 bases lying between them. The chain's CDR3 is CASTQQGGSYNEQFF. CDR3 nucleotide sequence: TGTGCCAGCACCCAGCAGGGAGGAAGCTACAATGAGCAGTTCTTC.

This rearrangement joins TRBV7-8 to TRBJ2-3, with D possibly TRBD2 on 6 matching bases. The CDR3 runs 15 residues. The V gene lost 5 bases and the J gene lost 2 bases, with 14 bases spanning the gap. Germline V gives CDR1 SGHVS, CDR2 FQNEAQ. In DNA form, the CDR3 reads TGTGCCAGCAGCGCCCGGTGGGGGGTCACAGATACGCAGTATTTT. Its protein product is CASSARWGVTDTQYF.

The chain carries TRBV12-3 or TRBV12-4 and TRBJ1-5, with D maybe TRBD1 (5 bases). V lost 3 bases, J lost 6 bases, and 15 bases lay in between. The CDR3 sequence is 15 residues long. The CDR3 spells CASSFGGLNSQPQHF. CDR3 DNA: TGTGCCAGCAGTTTCGGGGGATTGAATAGTCAGCCCCAGCATTTT.

The chain employs TRBV27 and TRBJ2-2; D remains ambiguous. Trimming removed 7 bases from V and 1 base from J, with 7 bases in between. Germline V gives CDR1 MNHEY, CDR2 SMNVEV (reference sequence). The CDR3 is 13 amino acids. The CDR3 reads CASKNLNTGELFF. CDR3 sequence (DNA): TGTGCCAGCAAAAACTTGAACACCGGGGAGCTGTTTTTT.

J is TRBJ1-5 and V is TRBV5-6, with 7 bases identical to TRBD1. The germline CDR1 and CDR2 sequences are SGHDT and YYEEEE. The CDR3 has 17 residues. V lost 4 bases and J lost 0; bases outside the gene matches: 10. CDR3 amino acids: CASSTLQGPYSNQPQHF. CDR3 bases: TGTGCCAGCAGCACACTACAGGGGCCGTATAGCAATCAGCCCCAGCATTTT.

This chain uses TRBV3-1 with TRBJ1-2, with D possibly TRBD1 on 5 matching bases. Germline CDR1 is LGHDT and CDR2 is YNNKEL (reference sequence). The CDR3 contains 16 residues. Trimming took 3 bases from V and 0 from J, leaving 14 bases between them. CDR3 coding DNA: TGTGCCAGCAGCCAGGATTTCCTGACAGCTAACTATGGCTACACCTTC. Amino acids: CASSQDFLTANYGYTF. Full variable domain (remainder filled in from reference TRBV3-1 and TRBJ1-2): DTAVSQTPKYLVTQMGNDKSIKCEQNLGHDTMYWYKQDSKKFLKIMFSYNNKELIINETVPNRFSPKSPDKAHLNLHINSLELGDSAVYFCASSQDFLTANYGYTFGSGTRLTVV.

This clonotype was observed once. This chain links TRBV7-9 with TRBJ2-3, with D perhaps matching TRBD1 or TRBD2 (6 bases each). CDR1 is SEHNR, CDR2 FQNEAQ, per germline (reference sequence). This CDR3 comprises 16 residues. Trimming pared 5 bases from V and 3 bases from J, leaving 18 bases between. The CDR3 DNA reads as TGTGCCAGCAGCCCCCTGTCGGGGGCAGGAACAGATACGCAGTATTTT. It is translated as CASSPLSGAGTDTQYF. The full variable domain, rest sourced from reference TRBV7-9 and TRBJ2-3, is DTGVSQNPRHKITKRGQNVTFRCDPISEHNRLYWYRQTLGQGPEFLTYFQNEAQLEKSRLLSDRFSAERPKGSFSTLEIQRTEQGDSAMYLCASSPLSGAGTDTQYFGPGTRLTVL.

This clonotype was observed once. The J gene is TRBJ2-6, the V gene TRBV27; 7 positions agree with TRBD2. This CDR3 comprises 15 residues. V lost 7 bases, J lost 4 bases, and 7 bases stayed unmatched. Germline CDR1 and CDR2: MNHEY and SMNVEV (reference sequence). As DNA, the CDR3 is TGTGCCAGCACAAATGGGGGGGTCGGGGCCAACGTCCTGACTTTC. It is translated as CASTNGGVGANVLTF.

This clonotype was detected only once. The chain is built from TRBV7-9 and TRBJ1-1; no firm D call. The CDR3 is made up of 13 amino acids. Deletions cut 5 bases from V and 6 bases from J, with 13 bases between. The germline V gene encodes CDR1 SEHNR and CDR2 FQNEAQ (reference sequence). DNA for the CDR3: TGTGCCAGCAGCCTCCCAGCTTCCCCTGAAGCTTTCTTT. Protein product: CASSLPASPEAFF.

The rearrangement links TRBV6-5 to TRBJ2-5; 10 nucleotides line up with TRBD2. CDR3 size: 15 residues. Germline V gives CDR1 MNHEY, CDR2 SVGAGI. V lost 5 bases to trimming and J lost 4 bases; unmatched junction nucleotides: 7. CDR3 nucleotides: TGTGCCAGCAGTCCGCTAGCGGGAGAGGCAGAGACCCAGTACTTC. Encoded protein: CASSPLAGEAETQYF.

This sequence joins TRBV25-1 and TRBJ1-1; D is perhaps TRBD1 (6 bases). V gave up 8 bases and J gave up 8 bases, with 18 bases separating them. Germline V gene data show CDR1 as MGHDK and CDR2 as SYGVNS. The CDR3 runs to 13 residues. The CDR3 region has the DNA TGTGCCAGCGGTCCGGGACAAGCCCCCGAAGCTTTCTTT. This codes for CASGPGQAPEAFF.

The gene calls are TRBV27 and TRBJ2-2; D perhaps matches TRBD1 (6 bases). V was clipped by 0 bases and J by 5 bases, with 13 bases between them. This CDR3 has 16 residues. CDR1 and CDR2 (germline): MNHEY, SMNVEV (reference sequence). CDR3 residues: CASSLSQGLWTGELFF. CDR3 coding DNA: TGTGCCAGCAGTTTATCGCAGGGGCTATGGACCGGGGAGCTGTTTTTT.

The chain combines TRBV6-2 or TRBV6-3 with TRBJ2-1; TRBD1 matches 9 bases. Germline loops: CDR1 MNHEY, CDR2 SVGEGT. After removal of 6 bases from V and 10 bases from J, the junction contained 16 bases not matched to a gene. The CDR3 runs to 16 residues. CDR3 residues: CASSFSGQGLLGEQFF. In DNA, the CDR3 is TGTGCCAGCAGCTTCTCGGGACAGGGACTCTTAGGGGAGCAGTTCTTC.

V usage is TRBV7-8 and J usage is TRBJ2-7, with 9 bases that match TRBD1. The CDR3 covers 18 residues. Germline V gene data show CDR1 as SGHVS and CDR2 as FQNEAQ. J was trimmed by 5 bases and V by 7 bases; bases with no gene match: 21. This CDR3 reads CASTGTGNEVAQIDEQYF. Written as DNA, the CDR3 is TGTGCCAGCACAGGGACAGGGAATGAAGTTGCCCAAATCGACGAGCAGTACTTC.

This chain links TRBV4-1 with TRBJ2-7; perhaps TRBD2 as D (5 bases). Germline V gene data show CDR1 as MGHRA and CDR2 as YSYEKL. The CDR3 length is 16 residues. Trimming removed 3 bases from V and 0 bases from J, with 15 bases in between. In DNA form, the CDR3 reads TGCGCCAGCAGCCACCTGGCCCTTGGGAGCTCCTACGAGCAGTACTTC. It is translated as CASSHLALGSSYEQYF.

J is TRBJ2-7 and V is TRBV13; maybe TRBD1 (6 bases). The ends were cut back, 3 bases at V and 5 bases at J, with 17 bases in the middle. The CDR3 totals 15 residues. CDR1 PRHDT and CDR2 FYEKMQ come from the germline V gene (reference sequence). CDR3 nucleotide sequence: TGTGCCAGCAGCTTGAGGGAACAGGGAGCCAACGAGCAGTACTTC. Protein product: CASSLREQGANEQYF. The complete variable domain, with remaining parts taken from reference TRBV13 and TRBJ2-7, reads AAGVIQSPRHLIKEKRETATLKCYPIPRHDTVYWYQQGPGQDPQFLISFYEKMQSDKGSIPDRFSAQQFSDYHSELNMSSLELGDSALYFCASSLREQGANEQYFGPGTRLTVT.

This clonotype was seen once. This rearrangement joins TRBV6-5 to TRBJ2-7; D remains unclear. Germline assignment: CDR1 MNHEY and CDR2 SVGAGI. The CDR3 has 15 residues. The V and J ends lost 0 bases and 6 bases respectively, with 15 bases between them. The CDR3 DNA reads as TGTGCCAGCAGTTACTCGCTGTCGGGCTTGAGCGAGCAGTACTTC. It codes for CASSYSLSGLSEQYF.

The chain joins TRBV11-2 to TRBJ2-3; TRBD2 matches at 10 bases. This CDR3 is 13 amino acids long. Trimming at V came to 1 base and at J to 14 bases, leaving 6 bases not matched to a gene. Germline V gene sequence: CDR1 SGHAT, CDR2 FQNNGV. CDR3 sequence: CASSLVRSGRGYF. The CDR3 bases are TGTGCCAGCAGCTTAGTACGAAGCGGGAGGGGGTATTTT.

The CDR3 DNA reads TGTGCCTGGAGTGGGTTTGCGGGCTTTCAGCCCCAGCATTTT. Its protein is CAWSGFAGFQPQHF. V is TRBV30 and J is TRBJ1-5; D is unresolved. Germline-derived CDR1 and CDR2 are GTSNPN and SVGIG (reference sequence). This CDR3 is 14 amino acids long. V lost 1 base, J lost 6 bases, and 13 bases lay in between. Full variable domain (outside the CDR3, taken from reference TRBV30 and TRBJ1-5): SQTIHQWPATLVQPVGSPLSLECTVEGTSNPNLYWYRQAAGRGLQLLFYSVGIGQISSEVPQNLSASRPQDRQFILSSKKLLLSDSGFYLCAWSGFAGFQPQHFGDGTRLSIL.

The rearrangement uses TRBV29-1 and TRBJ1-2, with TRBD1 matching over 7 bases. This CDR3 spans 13 amino acids. The germline gives CDR1 SQVTM, CDR2 ANQGSEA. V shed 6 bases and J 8 bases; nucleotides not matched to a gene: 12. CDR3 region: CSVPGGWMAGYTF. The CDR3 nucleotides read TGCAGCGTCCCAGGGGGATGGATGGCAGGCTACACCTTC.